The 16 T cell receptor beta chains in this list originate from one sample, sequenced in a study of shared clonotypes between healthy human individuals. Terminally differentiated effector memory CD45RA+ cells were left out of the naive CD8 fraction, which was CD45RO-negative and positively selected for CCR7. Data came from immunoSEQ multiplex PCR; TCRdb stores just in-frame clones and leaves some out. The data contain about 2.1 million clones, 90% to 95% of them singletons. The source material was naive CD8+ T cells from PBMCs. The source is a young man in good health. Some clones in this sample may be carry-over from other donors' samples.

This clone was seen a handful of times. The chain has TRBV28 and TRBJ1-5; D gene unclear. V shed 5 bases and J shed 7 bases, with 12 bases lying between them. The CDR3 is 13 amino acids. Germline V gene sequence: CDR1 MDHEN, CDR2 SYDVKM. The CDR3 DNA is TGTGCCAGCAGTATGGGGAGAGGCCAGCCCCAGCATTTT. Protein sequence: CASSMGRGQPQHF.

Note on this clone: Other DNA sequences within the sample encode an identical CDR3. DNA for the CDR3: TGTGCCTGGAGTCCCGGGACAGGGAACACTGAAGCTTTCTTT. Translating gives CAWSPGTGNTEAFF. V usage is TRBV30 and J usage is TRBJ1-1; TRBD1 agrees at 8 bases. Germline V gene lookup returns CDR1 GTSNPN and CDR2 SVGIG (reference sequence). J was trimmed by 1 base and V by 2 bases; bases with no gene match: 3. CDR3 length: 14 residues.

The CDR3 bases are TGTGCCAGCAGCCCTACACAGGGAGAGGCGGGGGGCTACACCTTC. Amino acids: CASSPTQGEAGGYTF. The chain combines TRBV7-9 with TRBJ1-2; D is perhaps TRBD1 (6 bases). CDR1 is SEHNR, CDR2 FQNEAQ, per germline (reference sequence). CDR3 length: 15 amino acids. Between the trimmed V and J ends, which lost 5 bases and 8 bases, there was a span of 21 bases.

The chain uses TRBV7-3 and TRBJ1-5; TRBD1 might be the D (5 bases). Germline V gives CDR1 SGHTA, CDR2 FQGTGA. Trimming cost V 1 base and J 9 bases, with 10 bases left between them. This CDR3 region has 13 residues. The CDR3 spells CASSLIGGGPQHF. DNA of the CDR3: TGTGCCAGCAGCTTAATTGGGGGAGGGCCCCAGCATTTT.

This clone was detected once. The chain has TRBV7-8 and TRBJ1-1; the D is unclear. The germline gives CDR1 SGHVS, CDR2 FQNEAQ. With 5 bases removed from V and 3 bases from J, the gap between germline ends came to 7 bases. The length of the CDR3 is 12 residues. CDR3 amino acids: CASSPSDTEAFF. CDR3 DNA sequence: TGTGCCAGCAGCCCGTCCGACACTGAAGCTTTCTTT.

This clone has only one observation. The rearrangement links TRBV27 to TRBJ2-7; D is uncertain. V lost 7 bases to trimming and J lost 0 bases, with 13 bases between them. In germline, CDR1 is MNHEY, CDR2 SMNVEV (reference sequence). The CDR3 consists of 14 residues. CDR3 sequence reads: CASKSGYDSYEQYF. CDR3 DNA sequence: TGTGCCAGCAAGTCAGGCTATGACTCCTACGAGCAGTACTTC.

The chain is built from TRBV27 and TRBJ2-5; 8 bases map to TRBD1. CDR1 is MNHEY and CDR2 is SMNVEV in the germline V gene (reference sequence). The CDR3 runs to 17 residues. V lost 3 bases, J lost 3 bases, and 12 bases stayed unmatched. The CDR3 region has the DNA TGTGCCAGCAGTTTTTTCCCCGGTCAGGGGGCGAAAGAGACCCAGTACTTC. Amino acid sequence: CASSFFPGQGAKETQYF.

CDR3 bases: TGTGCCAGCAGTTTATCGGAGGGGGCCGGTTCTGGGGCCAACGTCCTGACTTTC. Translating it yields CASSLSEGAGSGANVLTF. This chain uses TRBV27 with TRBJ2-6; a weak D match, TRBD1 (7 bases). V was pared by 0 bases and J by 1 base, with 13 bases between. Germline V gene data show CDR1 as MNHEY and CDR2 as SMNVEV (reference sequence). The CDR3 totals 18 residues.

This clone was counted a few times. The rearrangement links TRBV27 to TRBJ1-2; no firm D call. Trimming stripped 0 bases from V and 6 bases from J, with 17 bases between. The CDR3 length is 16 residues. In germline, CDR1 is MNHEY, CDR2 SMNVEV (reference sequence). The CDR3 DNA reads as TGTGCCAGCAGTTTATCGGCGTCAGCTCCCCTGGATGGCTACACCTTC. Translating it yields CASSLSASAPLDGYTF.

This sequence joins TRBV7-9 and TRBJ2-7; weak D call: TRBD2 (6 bases). The ends were cut back, 5 bases at V and 3 bases at J, with 14 bases in the middle. The germline CDR1 and CDR2 sequences are SEHNR and FQNEAQ (reference sequence). This CDR3 is built from 14 residues. CDR3 nucleotide sequence: TGTGCCAGCAGCGACCGGGACTCCTACTACGAGCAGTACTTC. This translates into CASSDRDSYYEQYF.

Worth noting for this clone: One end of the junction fails to match germline, which may point to a read error. V is TRBV4-1 and J is TRBJ1-1, with 7 bases fitting TRBD1. The CDR3 totals 13 residues. Germline V gene sequence: CDR1 MGHRA, CDR2 YSYEKL. Here the CDR3 DNA reads TGCGCCAGCAGCGAAGACAGGGCCACTGAAGCTTTCTTT. The encoded protein is CASSEDRATEAFF.

The rearrangement joins TRBV29-1 to TRBJ1-1; tentatively, D is TRBD1 (5 bases). The ends were cut back, 4 bases at V and 0 bases at J, with 18 bases in the middle. The germline gives CDR1 SQVTM, CDR2 ANQGSEA. The CDR3 length is 16 residues. The CDR3 is CSVAGVTGTVNTEAFF. CDR3 nucleotides: TGCAGCGTTGCGGGTGTGACCGGGACGGTGAACACTGAAGCTTTCTTT.

This chain links TRBV27 with TRBJ2-4, with 9 positions matching TRBD2. Germline V lookup: CDR1 MNHEY, CDR2 SMNVEV (reference sequence). Trimming removed 2 bases from V and 5 bases from J; junction bases left unmatched: 1. The CDR3 has 14 residues. CDR3 region: CASSLRGRENIQYF. In nucleotides, the CDR3 is TGTGCCAGCAGTTTACGCGGGAGGGAAAACATTCAGTACTTC.

V is TRBV5-8 and J is TRBJ2-7, with D maybe TRBD2 (6 bases). Trimming cost V 4 bases and J 4 bases, with 9 bases left between them. The CDR3 is 12 residues long. CDR1 and CDR2 from the germline V gene are SGHTS and YDEGEE. CDR3: CASSPGLYEQYF. The DNA of the CDR3 is TGTGCCAGCAGCCCGGGACTTTACGAGCAGTACTTC.

This clone was found once. Other nucleotide sequences from this sample produce the same CDR3. V is TRBV27 and J is TRBJ1-1; possibly TRBD1 for D (5 bases). Trimming removed 4 bases from V and 1 base from J, with 7 bases in between. The CDR3 covers 13 residues. Germline V CDR1 and CDR2: MNHEY, SMNVEV (reference sequence). Written as DNA, the CDR3 is TGTGCCAGCAGTTCTACAGGGAACACTGAAGCTTTCTTT. Translation: CASSSTGNTEAFF.

This chain joins TRBV6-6 and TRBJ1-1, with D unclear. This CDR3 has 13 amino acids. The germline V gene has CDR1 MNHNY and CDR2 SVGAGI (reference sequence). Trimming removed 7 bases at V and 1 base at J, with 10 bases between. The CDR3: CASIRLGNTEAFF. CDR3 in DNA: TGTGCCAGCATAAGGTTGGGGAACACTGAAGCTTTCTTT.